Listed below are T cell receptor beta chains from one sample, sequenced in a study of shared clonotypes between healthy human individuals. TCRdb keeps only in-frame clones here, not all; method: immunoSEQ multiplex PCR. Among around 600,000 clones, roughly 98% were seen once, and the ten largest hold approximately 0.33%. Input material: naive CD8+ T cells sorted from blood. The receptors derive from a man aged 30-40 years in good health. CDR3s include the opening cysteine and the closing phenylalanine or tryptophan. D genes are given only for firm matches. Part of the rows lack a size; the others show once, few, many or a class for expanded clones.

V,J,size,D,DNA,CDR3
TRBV28,TRBJ2-2,NA,NA,TGTGCCAGCAGTTTATGGAGGGGTAGCGCCGGGGAGCTGTTTTTT,CASSLWRGSAGELFF
TRBV9,TRBJ1-5,NA,NA,TGTGCCAGCAGCGTGGGGATGGGCGGTCAGCCCCAGCATTTT,CASSVGMGGQPQHF
TRBV4-1,TRBJ2-7,NA,NA,TGCGCCAGCAGCCAAGAAGCAGGGTGGTCCTACGAGCAGTACTTC,CASSQEAGWSYEQYF
TRBV11-2,TRBJ2-1,NA,TRBD2,TGTGCCAGCAGCTCGGGACTAGCGGCTGAGCAGTTCTTC,CASSSGLAAEQFF
TRBV2,TRBJ2-5,NA,NA,TGTGCCAGCAGAGGAAAGACCCAGTACTTC,CASRGKTQYF
TRBV2,TRBJ2-1,NA,NA,TGTGCCAGCAGTGAGTGGGATAGCGGCCTCAATGAGCAGTTCTTC,CASSEWDSGLNEQFF
TRBV6-5,TRBJ2-1,NA,NA,TGTGCCAGCAGGGGGACTCAAGCTCGTTCTGAGCAGTTCTTC,CASRGTQARSEQFF
TRBV7-2,TRBJ2-5,NA,TRBD1,TGTGCCAGCAGCTTAAGCAGGGGGCGAGGGGAGACCCAGTACTTC,CASSLSRGRGETQYF
TRBV11-3,TRBJ2-2,NA,NA,TGTGCCAGCAGCCTGGGGAGCACCGGGGAGCTGTTTTTT,CASSLGSTGELFF
TRBV6-5,TRBJ1-1,NA,NA,TGTGCCAGTGTCAGGGGGAACACTGAAGCTTTCTTT,CASVRGNTEAFF
TRBV30,TRBJ1-1,NA,TRBD1,TGTGCCTGGGAAGGGACAGGGTTTTTGAGAGCTTTCTTT,CAWEGTGFLRAFF
TRBV4-1,TRBJ1-1,once,NA,TGCGCCAGCAGCCCTCCGTGGGGCACTGAAGCTTTCTTT,CASSPPWGTEAFF
TRBV4-1,TRBJ1-2,once,NA,TGCGCCAGCAGCGTCGCGAGAGGGGCGCGGGGCTACACCTTC,CASSVARGARGYTF
TRBV11-2,TRBJ2-7,NA,NA,TGTGCCAGCAGCTTAATAGGGGAGCAGTACTTC,CASSLIGEQYF
TRBV10-2,TRBJ2-1,NA,TRBD2,TGCGCCAGCAGTATGACTAGCGGCTCCTACAATGAGCAGTTCTTC,CASSMTSGSYNEQFF
TRBV29-1,TRBJ1-1,NA,TRBD1,TGCAGCGTTGAAACCCGGCCGACAGGGTGGGGTGCTGAAGCTTTCTTT,CSVETRPTGWGAEAFF